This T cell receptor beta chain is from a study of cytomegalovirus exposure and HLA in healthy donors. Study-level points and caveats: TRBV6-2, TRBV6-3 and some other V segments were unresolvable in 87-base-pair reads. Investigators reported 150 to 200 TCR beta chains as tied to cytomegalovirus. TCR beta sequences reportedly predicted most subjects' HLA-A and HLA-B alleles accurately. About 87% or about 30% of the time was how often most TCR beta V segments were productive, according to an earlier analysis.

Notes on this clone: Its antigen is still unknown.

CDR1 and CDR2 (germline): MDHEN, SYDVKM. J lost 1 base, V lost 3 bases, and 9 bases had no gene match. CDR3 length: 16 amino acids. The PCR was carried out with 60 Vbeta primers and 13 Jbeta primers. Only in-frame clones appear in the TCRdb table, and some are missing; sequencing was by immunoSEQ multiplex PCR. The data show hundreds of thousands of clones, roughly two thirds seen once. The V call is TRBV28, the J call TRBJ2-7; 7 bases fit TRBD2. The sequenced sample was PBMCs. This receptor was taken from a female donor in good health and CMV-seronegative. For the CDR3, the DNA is TGTGCCAGCAGTTTGGAAATGCGGGAGAGGTCCTACGAGCAGTACTTC. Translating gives CASSLEMRERSYEQYF.